A single sample gave rise to the 2 T cell receptor beta chains below, sequenced in a study of T cells after yellow fever vaccination. TCRdb independently ran MiXCR on the 5' RACE reads; one entry per CDR3 protein. The sample has some 400,000 distinct CDR3 sequences; 6.2% are singletons. The specimen comprised PBMCs, sampled 5 days after the yellow fever booster vaccination. These receptor sequences come from a man aged 25 to 45 who received the YFV17D yellow fever vaccine.

V and J are TRBV5-4 and TRBJ2-1; D is possibly TRBD2 (6 bases). Trimming removed 0 bases from V and 4 bases from J, with 14 bases in between. Germline V gives CDR1 SGHNT, CDR2 YYREEE (reference sequence). The CDR3 sequence is 16 residues long. DNA for the CDR3: TGTGCCAGCAGCTTGGGTGTGGTAGCGGTTTACAATGAGCAGTTCTTC. This gives the protein CASSLGVVAVYNEQFF.

This clonotype came up a few times. This chain uses TRBV13 with TRBJ1-6; the D is unclear. CDR3 size: 14 residues. V was cut by 5 bases and J by 9 bases, with 14 bases left in between. Germline CDR1 reads PRHDT; CDR2 reads FYEKMQ (reference sequence). CDR3 residues: CASSIEEGGSPLHF. CDR3 DNA sequence: TGTGCCAGCAGCATAGAAGAAGGAGGTTCACCCCTCCACTTT.